This T cell receptor (beta chain) was profiled in a study of blood T cells in healthy people across ages. Alongside a J-beta primer mix, a sample-barcoded 5' primer served in a second PCR lasting about 7 to 12 cycles. TCRdb itself ran the 5' RACE reads through MiXCR, one entry per CDR3 protein. The data hold some 1,500,000 distinct CDR3 sequences, with approximately 42% observed a single time. The length of the CDR3 is 14 residues. Germline V gives CDR1 MGHRA, CDR2 YSYEKL. V lost 4 bases and J 7 bases, leaving 16 bases between the germline ends. The source material was blood. This sequence joins TRBV4-1 and TRBJ1-2; maybe TRBD1 (6 bases). This sequence originates from a woman between 18 and 30 years old in good health. The CDR3 region is CASSPLPTGAGYTF. DNA for the CDR3: TGCGCCAGCAGCCCCTTGCCGACGGGGGCTGGCTACACCTTC.